This T cell receptor beta chain was identified in a study of blood T cell repertoires in COVID-19. This clone was seen just once. Between the trimmed V and J ends, which lost 0 bases and 4 bases, there was a span of 3 bases. The V gene's germline CDR1 is DFQATT and CDR2 SNEGSKA (reference sequence). This CDR3 has 11 amino acids. Some clones are missing from TCRdb's copy, which holds only in-frame ones; the method was immunoSEQ multiplex PCR. The sample yields about 180,000 clones, over 75% seen once. The chain carries TRBV20-1 and TRBJ1-1; D uncertain. The sequencing sample was made of peripheral blood. This clonotype was sampled from a man between 65 and 85 years old with active or convalescent COVID-19. The CDR3: CSARDLTEAFF. The CDR3, as DNA: TGCAGTGCTAGAGATCTCACTGAAGCTTTCTTT.